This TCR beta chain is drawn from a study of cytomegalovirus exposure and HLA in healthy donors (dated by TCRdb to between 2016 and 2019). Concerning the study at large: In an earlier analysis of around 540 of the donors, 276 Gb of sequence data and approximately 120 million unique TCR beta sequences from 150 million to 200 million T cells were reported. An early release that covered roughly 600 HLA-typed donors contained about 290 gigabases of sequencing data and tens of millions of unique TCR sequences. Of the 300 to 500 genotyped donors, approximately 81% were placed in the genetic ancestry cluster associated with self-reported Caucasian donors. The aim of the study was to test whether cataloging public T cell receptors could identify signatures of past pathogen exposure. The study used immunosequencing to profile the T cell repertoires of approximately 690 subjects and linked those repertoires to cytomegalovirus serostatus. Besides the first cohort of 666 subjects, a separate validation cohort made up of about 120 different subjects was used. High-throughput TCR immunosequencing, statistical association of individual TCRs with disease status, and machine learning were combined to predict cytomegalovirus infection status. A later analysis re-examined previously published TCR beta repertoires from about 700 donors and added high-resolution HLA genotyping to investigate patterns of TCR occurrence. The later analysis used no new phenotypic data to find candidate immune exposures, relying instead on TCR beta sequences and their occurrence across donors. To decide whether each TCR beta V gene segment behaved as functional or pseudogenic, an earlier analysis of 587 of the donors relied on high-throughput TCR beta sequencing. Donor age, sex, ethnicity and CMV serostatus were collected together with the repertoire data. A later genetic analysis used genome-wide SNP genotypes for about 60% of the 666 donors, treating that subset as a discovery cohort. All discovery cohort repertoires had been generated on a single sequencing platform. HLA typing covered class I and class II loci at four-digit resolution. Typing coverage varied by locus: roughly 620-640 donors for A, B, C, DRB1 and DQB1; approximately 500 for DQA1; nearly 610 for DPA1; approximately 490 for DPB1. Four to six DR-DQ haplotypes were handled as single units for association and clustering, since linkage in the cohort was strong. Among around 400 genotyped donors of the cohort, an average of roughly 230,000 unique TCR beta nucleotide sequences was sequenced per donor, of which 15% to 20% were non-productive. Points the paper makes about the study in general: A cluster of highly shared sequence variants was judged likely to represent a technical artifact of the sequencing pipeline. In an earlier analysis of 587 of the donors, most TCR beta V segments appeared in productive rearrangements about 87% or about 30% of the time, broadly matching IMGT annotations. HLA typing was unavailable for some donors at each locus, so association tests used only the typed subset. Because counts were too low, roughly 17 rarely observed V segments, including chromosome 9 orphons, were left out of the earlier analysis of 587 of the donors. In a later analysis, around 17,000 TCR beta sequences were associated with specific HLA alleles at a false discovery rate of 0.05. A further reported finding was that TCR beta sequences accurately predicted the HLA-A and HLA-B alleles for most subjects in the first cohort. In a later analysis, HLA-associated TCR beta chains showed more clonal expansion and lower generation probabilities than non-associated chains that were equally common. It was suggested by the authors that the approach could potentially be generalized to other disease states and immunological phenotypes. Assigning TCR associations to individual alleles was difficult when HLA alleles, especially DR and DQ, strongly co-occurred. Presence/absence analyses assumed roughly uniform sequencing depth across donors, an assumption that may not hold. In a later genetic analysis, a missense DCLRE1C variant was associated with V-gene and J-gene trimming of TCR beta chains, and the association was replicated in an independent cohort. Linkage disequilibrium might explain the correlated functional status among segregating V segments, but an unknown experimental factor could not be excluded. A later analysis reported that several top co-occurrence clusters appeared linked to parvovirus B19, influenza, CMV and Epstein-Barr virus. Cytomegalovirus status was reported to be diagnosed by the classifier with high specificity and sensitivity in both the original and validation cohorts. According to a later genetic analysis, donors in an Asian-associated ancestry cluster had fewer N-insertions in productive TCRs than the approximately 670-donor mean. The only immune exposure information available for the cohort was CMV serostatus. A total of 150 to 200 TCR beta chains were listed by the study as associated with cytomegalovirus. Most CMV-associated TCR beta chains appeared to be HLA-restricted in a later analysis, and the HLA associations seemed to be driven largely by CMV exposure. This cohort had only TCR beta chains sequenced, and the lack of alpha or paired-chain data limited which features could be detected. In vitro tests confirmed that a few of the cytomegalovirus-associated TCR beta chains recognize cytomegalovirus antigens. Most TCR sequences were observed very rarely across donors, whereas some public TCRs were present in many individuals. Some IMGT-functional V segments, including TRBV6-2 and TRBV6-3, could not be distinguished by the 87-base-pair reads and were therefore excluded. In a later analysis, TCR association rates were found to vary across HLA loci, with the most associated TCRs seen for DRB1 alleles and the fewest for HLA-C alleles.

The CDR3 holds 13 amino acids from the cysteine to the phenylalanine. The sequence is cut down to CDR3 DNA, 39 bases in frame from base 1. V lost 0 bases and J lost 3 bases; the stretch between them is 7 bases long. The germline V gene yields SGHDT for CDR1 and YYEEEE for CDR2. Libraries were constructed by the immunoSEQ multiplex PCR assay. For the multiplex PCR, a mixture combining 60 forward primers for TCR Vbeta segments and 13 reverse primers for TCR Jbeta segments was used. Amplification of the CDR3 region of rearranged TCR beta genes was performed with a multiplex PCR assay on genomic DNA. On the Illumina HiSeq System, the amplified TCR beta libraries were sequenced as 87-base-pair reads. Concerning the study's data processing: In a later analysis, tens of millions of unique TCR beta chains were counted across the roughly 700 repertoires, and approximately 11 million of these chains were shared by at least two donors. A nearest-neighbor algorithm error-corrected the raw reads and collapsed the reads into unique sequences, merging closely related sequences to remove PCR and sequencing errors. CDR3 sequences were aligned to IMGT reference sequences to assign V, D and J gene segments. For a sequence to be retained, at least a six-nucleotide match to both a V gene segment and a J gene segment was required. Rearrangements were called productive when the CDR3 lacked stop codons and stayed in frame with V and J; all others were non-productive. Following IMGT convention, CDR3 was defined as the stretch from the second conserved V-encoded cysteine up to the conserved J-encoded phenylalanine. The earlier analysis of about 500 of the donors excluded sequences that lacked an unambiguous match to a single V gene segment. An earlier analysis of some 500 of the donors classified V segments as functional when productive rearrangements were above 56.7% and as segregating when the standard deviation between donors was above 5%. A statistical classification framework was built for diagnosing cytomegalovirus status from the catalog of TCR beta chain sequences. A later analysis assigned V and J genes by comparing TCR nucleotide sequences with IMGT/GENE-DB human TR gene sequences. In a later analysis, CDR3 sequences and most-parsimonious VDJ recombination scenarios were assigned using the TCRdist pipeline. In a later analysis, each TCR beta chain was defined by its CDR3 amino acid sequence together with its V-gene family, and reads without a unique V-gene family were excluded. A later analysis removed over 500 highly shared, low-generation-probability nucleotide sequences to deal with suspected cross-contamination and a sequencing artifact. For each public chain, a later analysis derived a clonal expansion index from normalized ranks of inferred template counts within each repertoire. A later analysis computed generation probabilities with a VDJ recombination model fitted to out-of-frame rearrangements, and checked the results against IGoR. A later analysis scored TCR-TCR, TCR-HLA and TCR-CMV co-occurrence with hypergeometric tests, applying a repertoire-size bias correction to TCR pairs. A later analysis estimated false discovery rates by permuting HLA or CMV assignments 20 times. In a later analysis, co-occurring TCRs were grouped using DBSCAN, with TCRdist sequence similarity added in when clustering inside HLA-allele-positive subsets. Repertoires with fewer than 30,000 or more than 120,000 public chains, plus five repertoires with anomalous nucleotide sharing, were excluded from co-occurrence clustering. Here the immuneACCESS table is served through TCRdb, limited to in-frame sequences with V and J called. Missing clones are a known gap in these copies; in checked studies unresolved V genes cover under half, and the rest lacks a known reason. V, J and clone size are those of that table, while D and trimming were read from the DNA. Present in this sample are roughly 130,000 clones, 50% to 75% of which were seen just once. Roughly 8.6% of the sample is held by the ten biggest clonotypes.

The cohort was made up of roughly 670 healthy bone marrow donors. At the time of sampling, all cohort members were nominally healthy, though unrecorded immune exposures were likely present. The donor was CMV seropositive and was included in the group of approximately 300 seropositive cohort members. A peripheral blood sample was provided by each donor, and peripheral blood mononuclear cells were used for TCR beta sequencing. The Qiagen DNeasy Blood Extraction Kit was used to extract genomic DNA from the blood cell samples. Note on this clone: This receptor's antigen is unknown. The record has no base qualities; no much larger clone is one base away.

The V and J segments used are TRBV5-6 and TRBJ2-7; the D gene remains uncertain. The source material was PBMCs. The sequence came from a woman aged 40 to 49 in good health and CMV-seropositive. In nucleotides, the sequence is TGTGCCAGCAGCTTGGCCAGTCGCTACGAGCAGTACTTC. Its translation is CASSLASRYEQYF.